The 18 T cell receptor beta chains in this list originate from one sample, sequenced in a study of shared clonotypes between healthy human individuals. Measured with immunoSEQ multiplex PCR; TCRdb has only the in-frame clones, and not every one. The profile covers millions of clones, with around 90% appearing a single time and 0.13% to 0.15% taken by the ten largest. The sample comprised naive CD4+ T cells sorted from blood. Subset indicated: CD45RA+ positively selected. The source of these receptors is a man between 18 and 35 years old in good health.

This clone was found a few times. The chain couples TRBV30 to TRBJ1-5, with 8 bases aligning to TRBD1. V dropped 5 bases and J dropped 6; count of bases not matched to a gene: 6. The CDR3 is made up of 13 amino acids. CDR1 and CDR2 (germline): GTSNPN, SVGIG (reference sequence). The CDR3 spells CAWADRGGQPQHF. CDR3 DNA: TGTGCCTGGGCAGACAGGGGCGGTCAGCCCCAGCATTTT. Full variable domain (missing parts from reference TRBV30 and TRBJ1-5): SQTIHQWPATLVQPVGSPLSLECTVEGTSNPNLYWYRQAAGRGLQLLFYSVGIGQISSEVPQNLSASRPQDRQFILSSKKLLLSDSGFYLCAWADRGGQPQHFGDGTRLSIL.

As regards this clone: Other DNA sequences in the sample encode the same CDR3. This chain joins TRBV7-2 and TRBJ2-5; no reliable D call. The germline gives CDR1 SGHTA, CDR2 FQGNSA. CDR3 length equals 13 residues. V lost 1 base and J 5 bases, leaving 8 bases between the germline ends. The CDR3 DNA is TGTGCCAGCAGCTTAGGAGCGCGGGAGACCCAGTACTTC. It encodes CASSLGARETQYF.

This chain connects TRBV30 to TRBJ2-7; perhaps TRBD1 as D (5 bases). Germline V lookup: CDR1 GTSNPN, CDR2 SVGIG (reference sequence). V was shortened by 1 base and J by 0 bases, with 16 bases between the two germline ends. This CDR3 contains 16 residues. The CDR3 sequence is CAWSATELKRSYEQYF. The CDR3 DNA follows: TGTGCCTGGAGTGCGACAGAGCTTAAACGCTCCTACGAGCAGTACTTC. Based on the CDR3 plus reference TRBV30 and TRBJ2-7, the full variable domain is SQTIHQWPATLVQPVGSPLSLECTVEGTSNPNLYWYRQAAGRGLQLLFYSVGIGQISSEVPQNLSASRPQDRQFILSSKKLLLSDSGFYLCAWSATELKRSYEQYFGPGTRLTVT.

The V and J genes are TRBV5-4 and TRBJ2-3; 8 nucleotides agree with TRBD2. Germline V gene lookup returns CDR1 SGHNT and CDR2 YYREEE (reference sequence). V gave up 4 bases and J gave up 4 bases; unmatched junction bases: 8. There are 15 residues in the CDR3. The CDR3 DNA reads TGTGCCAGCAGCCCGGGGGGGCCGGGGGCAGATACGCAGTATTTT. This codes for CASSPGGPGADTQYF.

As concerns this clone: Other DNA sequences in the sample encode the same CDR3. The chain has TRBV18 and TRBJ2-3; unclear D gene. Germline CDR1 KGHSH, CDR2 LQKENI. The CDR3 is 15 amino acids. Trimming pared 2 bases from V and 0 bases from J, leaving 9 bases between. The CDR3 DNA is TGTGCCAGCTCACCAAACGGGCCCAGCACAGATACGCAGTATTTT. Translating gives CASSPNGPSTDTQYF.

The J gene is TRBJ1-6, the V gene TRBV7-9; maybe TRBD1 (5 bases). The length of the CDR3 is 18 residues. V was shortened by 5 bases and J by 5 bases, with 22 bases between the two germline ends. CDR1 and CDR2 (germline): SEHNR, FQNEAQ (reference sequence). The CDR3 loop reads CASSLTGTRQSNNSPLHF. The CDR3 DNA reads TGTGCCAGCAGCCTTACCGGAACCCGACAGTCCAATAATTCACCCCTCCACTTT.

Here the CDR3 reads CASRRYNEKLFF. The CDR3 nucleotides read TGTGCCAGCCGGCGGTATAATGAAAAACTGTTTTTT. The rearrangement links TRBV2 to TRBJ1-4; D gene ambiguous. Per the germline V gene, CDR1 is SNHLY and CDR2 is FYNNEI. V lost 8 bases and J 4 bases, leaving 8 bases between the germline ends. CDR3 length equals 12 residues.

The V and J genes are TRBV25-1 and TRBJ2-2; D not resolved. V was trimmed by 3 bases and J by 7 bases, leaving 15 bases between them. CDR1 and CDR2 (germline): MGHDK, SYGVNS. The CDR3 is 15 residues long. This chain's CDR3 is CASSETAWVNGELFF. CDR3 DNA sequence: TGTGCCAGCAGTGAGACCGCCTGGGTGAACGGGGAGCTGTTTTTT.

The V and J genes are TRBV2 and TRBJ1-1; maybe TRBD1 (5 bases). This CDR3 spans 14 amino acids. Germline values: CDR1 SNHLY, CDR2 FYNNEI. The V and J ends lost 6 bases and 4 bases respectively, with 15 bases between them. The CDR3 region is CASRIAPDSTEAFF. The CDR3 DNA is TGTGCCAGCAGGATCGCTCCAGACAGCACTGAAGCTTTCTTT.

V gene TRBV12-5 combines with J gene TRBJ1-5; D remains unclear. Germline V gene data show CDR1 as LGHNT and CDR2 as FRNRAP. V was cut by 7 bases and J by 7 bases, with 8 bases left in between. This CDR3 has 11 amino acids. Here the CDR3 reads CASALEQPQHF. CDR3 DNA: TGTGCTAGTGCCCTTGAACAGCCCCAGCATTTT.

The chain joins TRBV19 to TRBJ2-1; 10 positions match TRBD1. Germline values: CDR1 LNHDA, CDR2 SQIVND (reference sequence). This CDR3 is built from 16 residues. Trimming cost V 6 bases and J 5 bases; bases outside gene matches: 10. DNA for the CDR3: TGTGCCAGTAGCTCATCCGGGACAGGGGTAAACAATGAGCAGTTCTTC. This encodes CASSSSGTGVNNEQFF.

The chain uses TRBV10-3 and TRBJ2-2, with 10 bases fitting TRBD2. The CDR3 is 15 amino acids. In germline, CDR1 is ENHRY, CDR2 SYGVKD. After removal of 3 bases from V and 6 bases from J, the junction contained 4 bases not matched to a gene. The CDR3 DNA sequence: TGTGCCATCAGTGACGGGCTAGCGGGAGCCGGGGAGCTGTTTTTT. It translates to CAISDGLAGAGELFF.

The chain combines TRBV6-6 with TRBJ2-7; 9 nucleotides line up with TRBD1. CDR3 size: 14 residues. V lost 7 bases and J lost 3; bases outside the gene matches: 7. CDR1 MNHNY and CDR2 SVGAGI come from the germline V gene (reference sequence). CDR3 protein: CASIYGTGLYEQYF. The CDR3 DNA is TGTGCCAGCATCTACGGGACAGGGCTCTACGAGCAGTACTTC.

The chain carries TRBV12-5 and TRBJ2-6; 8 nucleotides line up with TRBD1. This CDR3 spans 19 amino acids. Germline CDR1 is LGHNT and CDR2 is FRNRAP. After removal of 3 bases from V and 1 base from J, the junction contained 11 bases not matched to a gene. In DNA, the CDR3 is TGTGCTAGTGGTTTAGCCCAGAAGGACAGGGCTTCTGGGGCCAACGTCCTGACTTTC. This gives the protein CASGLAQKDRASGANVLTF.

In DNA, the CDR3 is TGTGCCAGCATCGATTTTGGTGGCTACACCTTC. Translating it yields CASIDFGGYTF. The rearrangement uses TRBV2 and TRBJ1-2; the D is unclear. CDR1 and CDR2 from the germline V gene are SNHLY and FYNNEI. This CDR3 has 11 residues. V lost 7 bases and J lost 7, with 10 bases in between.

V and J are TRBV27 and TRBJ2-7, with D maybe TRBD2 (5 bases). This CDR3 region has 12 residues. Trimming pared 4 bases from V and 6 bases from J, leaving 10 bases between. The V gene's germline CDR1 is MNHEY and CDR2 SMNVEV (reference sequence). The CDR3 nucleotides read TGTGCCAGCAGTTACCCTGAGGGCGAGCAGTACTTC. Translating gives CASSYPEGEQYF.

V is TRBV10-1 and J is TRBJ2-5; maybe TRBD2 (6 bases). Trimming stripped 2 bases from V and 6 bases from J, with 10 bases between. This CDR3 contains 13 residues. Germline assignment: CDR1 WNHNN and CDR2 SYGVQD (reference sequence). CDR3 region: CASSETGVQTQYF. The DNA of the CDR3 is TGCGCCAGCAGTGAGACGGGGGTGCAGACCCAGTACTTC.

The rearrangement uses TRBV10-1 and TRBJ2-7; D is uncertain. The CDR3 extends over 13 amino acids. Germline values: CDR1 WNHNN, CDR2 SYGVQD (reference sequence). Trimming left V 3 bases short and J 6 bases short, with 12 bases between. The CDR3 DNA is TGCGCCAGCAGTGAATCCGGGCTAGGCGAGCAGTACTTC. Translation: CASSESGLGEQYF.